This T cell receptor (beta chain) was profiled in a study of Tregs in tolerant kidney transplant recipients. The study, taken as a whole, reports: The most relevant donor-specific Treg TCRbeta repertoire apparently came from expansion with activated donor B cells. Biological reproducibility was not directly addressed, but technical replication error appeared minimal.

Some clones are missing from TCRdb's copy, which holds only in-frame ones; the method was immunoSEQ multiplex PCR. This sample has 100,000 to 150,000 clones, with around nine tenths found just once. Germline CDR1 SGDLS, CDR2 YYNGEE. Trimming removed 0 bases at V and 5 bases at J, with 5 bases between. This CDR3 is built from 12 residues. With respect to this clone: Antigen specificity is unknown.

Thawed PBMCs were FACS-sorted into unstimulated CD4+CD25+CD127- regulatory T cells, CD4+CD25- non-regulatory cells, CD4 and CD8 cells. The origin of this receptor is a human donor in good health. The source material was CD4+ T cells from blood. This rearrangement joins TRBV9 to TRBJ2-5; D perhaps matches TRBD2 (5 bases). The CDR3 loop reads CASSVAGETQYF. The CDR3 region has the DNA TGTGCCAGCAGCGTAGCGGGGGAGACCCAGTACTTC.